Following are 27 T cell receptor beta chains from one sample sequenced in a study of vaccination and CD4 T cells after COVID-19. Their cognate antigens are unknown. The Oncomine TCR Beta short-read assay was what sequenced the DNA obtained from cultured CD4+ T cells. Via MiXCR, TCRdb re-called the PCR reads, giving one row per CDR3 protein. This sample has around 13,000 distinct CDR3 sequences, with just under 35% found just once. Treatment described: approximately nine-day PBMC culture with coronavirus spike peptide pools or control peptides (ViraFEST assay). The sequencing sample was made of CD4+ T cells from blood, cultured in vitro. Source of these receptors: a human donor who had recovered from COVID-19.

The chain has TRBV7-2 and TRBJ2-1, with D hard to call. The CDR3 contains 14 residues. Trimming took off 5 bases at V and 10 bases at J, with 18 bases between the two ends. Germline values: CDR1 SGHTA, CDR2 FQGNSA. The CDR3 sequence is CASSLGAQIGEQFF. CDR3 bases: TGTGCCAGCAGCCTGGGCGCTCAGATTGGAGAGCAGTTCTTC.

The chain employs TRBV20-1 and TRBJ1-2, with TRBD1 matching 9 bases. This CDR3 has 15 residues. J lost 4 bases, V lost 6 bases, and 12 bases had no gene match. The V gene's germline CDR1 is DFQATT and CDR2 SNEGSKA (reference sequence). CDR3 in DNA: TGCAGTGCCGATACAGGGGGCAAATATGGCTATGGCTACACCTTC. As protein: CSADTGGKYGYGYTF.

V and J are TRBV6-1 and TRBJ2-6; 7 bases line up with TRBD1. Unmatched junction bases numbered 11, after V lost 3 bases and J lost 0 bases. CDR1 is MNHNS, CDR2 SASEGT, per germline. The CDR3 is 19 residues long. The CDR3: CASSDLWDRQNSGANVLTF. Here the CDR3 DNA reads TGTGCCAGCAGTGACCTGTGGGACAGACAAAACTCTGGGGCCAACGTCCTGACTTTC.

The CDR3 spells CSVEFWQNNEQFF. The DNA for the CDR3 is TGCAGCGTTGAGTTTTGGCAGAACAATGAGCAGTTCTTC. The rearrangement links TRBV29-1 to TRBJ2-1; the D is unclear. The CDR3 covers 13 residues. Trimming cost V 3 bases and J 5 bases, with 11 bases left between them. The germline V gene has CDR1 SQVTM and CDR2 ANQGSEA.

Only a few counts were recorded for this clonotype. The J gene is TRBJ1-5, the V gene TRBV6-1; the match to TRBD1 covers 7 bases. J was trimmed by 4 bases and V by 7 bases; bases with no gene match: 4. This CDR3 is built from 13 residues. Germline-derived CDR1 and CDR2 are MNHNS and SASEGT. The CDR3 reads CASIGTANQPQHF. The CDR3 nucleotides read TGTGCCAGCATCGGGACAGCAAATCAGCCCCAGCATTTT.

This chain connects TRBV27 to TRBJ1-2, with TRBD1 as a possible D gene (6 bases). The CDR3 runs 16 residues. Trimming removed 5 bases at V and 4 bases at J, with 20 bases between. Germline V lookup: CDR1 MNHEY, CDR2 SMNVEV (reference sequence). The CDR3 sequence is CASSRRGGVPAYGYTF. In nucleotides, the CDR3 is TGTGCCAGCAGTCGCCGTGGGGGCGTGCCCGCCTATGGCTACACCTTC.

Only a few counts were recorded for this clonotype. The chain couples TRBV7-2 to TRBJ1-2, with 7 nucleotides matching TRBD1. Germline CDR1 and CDR2: SGHTA and FQGNSA. Trimming took 6 bases from V and 4 from J; bases not matched to a gene: 8. This CDR3 is 14 amino acids long. CDR3 sequence (DNA): TGTGCCAGCAGTCGTGACAGGGAGGGCTATGGCTACACCTTC. As protein: CASSRDREGYGYTF.

The V call is TRBV14, the J call TRBJ2-7; D gene uncertain. The germline V and J ends were trimmed by 5 bases and 4 bases, with 9 bases remaining between them. Germline-derived CDR1 and CDR2 are SGHDN and FVKESK. The CDR3 totals 12 residues. The CDR3 DNA sequence: TGTGCCAGCAGCTCACAGAGGTACGAGCAGTACTTC. This sequence encodes CASSSQRYEQYF.

The V and J genes are TRBV6-1 and TRBJ2-1; 9 positions match TRBD2. With 7 bases clipped from V and 9 bases from J, the junction kept 10 bases outside the gene matches. The CDR3 consists of 14 residues. Germline V CDR1 and CDR2: MNHNS, SASEGT. The CDR3 protein is CASNSGSTQAEQFF. CDR3 sequence (DNA): TGTGCCAGCAATAGCGGGAGCACTCAGGCTGAGCAGTTCTTC.

This chain links TRBV5-1 with TRBJ2-1; TRBD2 aligns across 12 bases. This CDR3 is built from 15 residues. The trim removed 4 bases at V and 5 bases at J, leaving 4 bases unmatched. CDR1 is SGHRS and CDR2 is YFSETQ in the germline V gene. CDR3: CASSRTSGMDNEQFF. The CDR3 coding sequence is TGCGCCAGCAGCCGGACTAGCGGGATGGACAATGAGCAGTTCTTC.

This clonotype was picked up a small number of times. The rearrangement joins TRBV2 to TRBJ1-6, with a tentative D call TRBD1 (5 bases). The CDR3 runs to 14 residues. CDR1 and CDR2 from the germline V gene are SNHLY and FYNNEI. The V and J ends lost 1 base and 10 bases respectively, with 11 bases between them. The DNA for the CDR3 is TGTGCCAGCAGTGAAGACCAGGGATGGTCACCCCTCCACTTT. It specifies CASSEDQGWSPLHF.

V usage is TRBV19 and J usage is TRBJ2-2; the match to TRBD2 covers 10 bases. The CDR3 is 16 amino acids. V lost 3 bases to trimming and J lost 8 bases; unmatched junction nucleotides: 9. Germline loops: CDR1 LNHDA, CDR2 SQIVND (reference sequence). The CDR3 DNA is TGTGCCAGTAGTATCTTAGCGGGAGGTTTTCTGGGGGAGCTGTTTTTT. It specifies CASSILAGGFLGELFF.

J is TRBJ2-7 and V is TRBV27; 7 bases match TRBD2. V was clipped by 6 bases and J by 0 bases; unmatched bases: 8. The CDR3 extends over 15 amino acids. CDR1 and CDR2 (germline): MNHEY, SMNVEV (reference sequence). CDR3 loop: CASRGGRILSYEQYF. The CDR3 DNA reads TGTGCCAGCAGGGGGGGGAGGATTCTCTCCTACGAGCAGTACTTC.

The CDR3 nucleotides are TGTGCCATCAGTGAGTCGCCAGGGGGTCGGACCGGGGAGCTGTTTTTT. Its translation: CAISESPGGRTGELFF. The chain carries TRBV10-3 and TRBJ2-2; 7 positions agree with TRBD1. The germline V gene encodes CDR1 ENHRY and CDR2 SYGVKD. The CDR3 contains 16 residues. The V gene end was trimmed by 0 bases and the J gene end by 5 bases; junction bases not matched to a gene: 6.

The chain has TRBV5-4 and TRBJ2-5; the D gene is possibly TRBD2 (6 bases). The germline V gene encodes CDR1 SGHNT and CDR2 YYREEE (reference sequence). V was cut by 4 bases and J by 5 bases, with 15 bases left in between. This CDR3 region has 14 residues. CDR3 coding DNA: TGTGCCAGCAGCCATGTGTCAGGGAGGGAGACCCAGTACTTC. Its translation: CASSHVSGRETQYF.

This clonotype showed up just a few times. The genes are TRBV25-1 and TRBJ2-7, with D possibly being TRBD2 (5 bases). This CDR3 spans 14 amino acids. V was trimmed by 5 bases and J by 2 bases, leaving 13 bases between them. CDR1 and CDR2 from the germline V gene are MGHDK and SYGVNS. The CDR3 region has the DNA TGTGCCAGCAGTTCTGTAGCGCGGCCCTACGAGCAGTACTTC. Its translation: CASSSVARPYEQYF.

The J gene is TRBJ2-2, the V gene TRBV15; 10 positions agree with TRBD2. The germline V gene has CDR1 LNHNV and CDR2 YYDKDF (reference sequence). V was pared by 0 bases and J by 7 bases, with 8 bases of the junction left unmatched. The CDR3 covers 17 residues. The CDR3 loop is CATSRDFLAGVGGELFF. The CDR3 nucleotides read TGTGCCACCAGCAGAGATTTCCTAGCGGGAGTTGGCGGGGAGCTGTTTTTT.

V usage is TRBV11-1 and J usage is TRBJ1-5, with D possibly being TRBD1 (6 bases). V shed 0 bases and J shed 7 bases, with 13 bases lying between them. Germline CDR1 reads SGHAT; CDR2 reads FQDESV (reference sequence). This CDR3 has 15 residues. CDR3 sequence: CASSLAQGGGQPQHF. In DNA form, the CDR3 reads TGTGCCAGCAGCTTAGCGCAAGGGGGGGGCCAGCCCCAGCATTTT.

The chain has TRBV7-9 and TRBJ1-1, with unresolved D. This CDR3 spans 12 amino acids. V was trimmed by 4 bases and J by 3 bases, leaving 6 bases between them. Germline V gives CDR1 SEHNR, CDR2 FQNEAQ (reference sequence). The chain's CDR3 is CASSSLYTEAFF. CDR3 bases: TGTGCCAGCAGCTCATTGTACACTGAAGCTTTCTTT.

V and J are TRBV2 and TRBJ1-3; D gene unclear. V lost 4 bases and J lost 6, with 13 bases in between. The CDR3 has 14 residues. Germline CDR1 reads SNHLY; CDR2 reads FYNNEI. CDR3 sequence (DNA): TGTGCCAGCAGTGTAGTACAAGCAGTAAACACCATATATTTT. Translated: CASSVVQAVNTIYF. Together with reference TRBV2 and TRBJ1-3, the CDR3 gives the full variable domain: EPEVTQTPSHQVTQMGQEVILRCVPISNHLYFYWYRQILGQKVEFLVSFYNNEISEKSEIFDDQFSVERPDGSNFTLKIRSTKLEDSAMYFCASSVVQAVNTIYFGEGSWLTVV.

This clonotype turned up a few times. The J gene is TRBJ2-7, the V gene TRBV2, with TRBD2 as a possible D gene (5 bases). CDR1 SNHLY and CDR2 FYNNEI come from the germline V gene. V lost 2 bases to trimming and J lost 7 bases, with 12 bases between them. The CDR3 totals 13 residues. CDR3 loop: CASSEWAGGEQYF. The CDR3, as DNA: TGTGCCAGCAGTGAATGGGCAGGCGGGGAGCAGTACTTC. The variable domain in full, completed from reference TRBV2 and TRBJ2-7, reads EPEVTQTPSHQVTQMGQEVILRCVPISNHLYFYWYRQILGQKVEFLVSFYNNEISEKSEIFDDQFSVERPDGSNFTLKIRSTKLEDSAMYFCASSEWAGGEQYFGPGTRLTVT.

J is TRBJ2-1 and V is TRBV11-2, with 7 bases that match TRBD1. The ends lost 5 bases at V and 6 bases at J; junction bases unmatched: 4. Germline loops: CDR1 SGHAT, CDR2 FQNNGV. CDR3 size: 13 residues. DNA of the CDR3: TGTGCCAGCAGCGACCGGGACAGCAATGAGCAGTTCTTC. Amino acid sequence: CASSDRDSNEQFF.

By proportion, this clonotype is medium-sized. This sequence joins TRBV6-1 and TRBJ1-2; tentative D call: TRBD1 (6 bases). CDR1 is MNHNS and CDR2 is SASEGT in the germline V gene. V was trimmed by 4 bases and J by 8 bases, leaving 14 bases between them. The CDR3 loop spans 13 amino acids. This chain's CDR3 is CASSGSGTIGYTF. The CDR3 bases are TGTGCCAGCAGTGGTTCCGGGACAATCGGCTACACCTTC.

CDR3 nucleotide sequence: TGCGCCAGCTCCCCGATAGCGGGAGCTCGGGGCGAGCAGTACTTC. Residues: CASSPIAGARGEQYF. V usage is TRBV5-1 and J usage is TRBJ2-7; 9 bases match TRBD2. With 7 bases clipped from V and 6 bases from J, the junction kept 14 bases outside the gene matches. This CDR3 contains 15 residues. The germline V gene encodes CDR1 SGHRS and CDR2 YFSETQ.

The chain combines TRBV5-4 with TRBJ1-2, with 9 bases fitting TRBD1. The CDR3 is 14 amino acids. CDR1 is SGHNT and CDR2 is YYREEE in the germline V gene (reference sequence). J was trimmed by 7 bases and V by 4 bases; bases with no gene match: 8. CDR3 sequence reads: CASSPGTGYGGYTF. CDR3 sequence (DNA): TGTGCCAGCAGCCCCGGGACAGGGTACGGTGGCTACACCTTC.

The rearrangement links TRBV30 to TRBJ2-3; the D is unclear. CDR1 is GTSNPN, CDR2 SVGIG, per germline (reference sequence). The CDR3 has 17 residues. Trimming pared 0 bases from V and 0 bases from J, leaving 16 bases between. The CDR3 reads CAWSVRTVPTSTDTQYF. CDR3 DNA sequence: TGTGCCTGGAGTGTTCGTACTGTGCCCACTAGCACAGATACGCAGTATTTT.

The genes are TRBV10-3 and TRBJ2-3; D is unclear. This CDR3 has 14 residues. V was clipped by 6 bases and J by 3 bases, with 13 bases between them. Looked up from germline, CDR1 is ENHRY and CDR2 is SYGVKD. CDR3 sequence reads: CAIRQSVGTDTQYF. DNA for the CDR3: TGTGCCATCAGGCAGTCGGTTGGTACAGATACGCAGTATTTT.